This is a list of T cell receptor beta chains from one sample in a study of blood T cell repertoires in COVID-19. Clones were sequenced by immunoSEQ multiplex PCR, and TCRdb holds only the in-frame ones, with some missing. The sample holds approximately 230,000 clones; 80% to 90% are singletons and the top ten take about 1.7%. Specimen: PBMCs or T cells enriched from blood (not recorded which). All receptors derive from a man aged 40-55 years who had recovered from COVID-19. The CDR3 runs from the conserved cysteine through the conserved F or W. The D gene is left open where the match is weak. Expanded clones get a size class; other rows say once, few or many, or leave the size out.

>TRBD1|TRBJ1-4|TRBV10-3|.
TGTGCCATCAGGGCCGGGACAGGGGATGTTGAAAAACTGTTTTTT
CAIRAGTGDVEKLFF
>.|TRBJ2-7|TRBV9|.
TGTGCCAGCAGCGTAGATAACTTGGGCATTTACGAGCAGTACTTC
CASSVDNLGIYEQYF
>.|TRBJ1-1|TRBV19|.
TGTGCCAGTAATCCCAGAGACAGATTGAACACTGAAGCTTTCTTT
CASNPRDRLNTEAFF
>TRBD1|TRBJ2-5|TRBV30|once
TGTGCCTGGAGTCGATCGGGACAGGTCGTCCAAGAGACCCAGTACTTC
CAWSRSGQVVQETQYF
>TRBD1|TRBJ2-7|TRBV20-1|.
TGCAGTGCGCAGACAGGGGAAGAGCAGTACTTC
CSAQTGEEQYF
>.|TRBJ1-1|TRBV4-1|.
TGCGCCAGCAGGACCCAACAGGGTAGAGAAGCTTTCTTT
CASRTQQGREAFF
>.|TRBJ1-2|TRBV18|.
TGTGCCAGCTCACCGTCGTCGCAGTCCTATGGCTACACCTTC
CASSPSSQSYGYTF
>.|TRBJ2-7|TRBV29-1|.
TGCAGCGTTGTAGCTTTTGGAAGAACCTACGAGCAGTACTTC
CSVVAFGRTYEQYF
>.|TRBJ2-1|TRBV28|.
TGTGCCAGCAGTGACGCCGGGAGCTCCTACAATGAGCAGTTCTTC
CASSDAGSSYNEQFF
>TRBD1|TRBJ1-3|TRBV30|.
TGTGCCTGGAGCGGACAGGGGGCGGCTGGAAACACCATATATTTT
CAWSGQGAAGNTIYF
>.|TRBJ2-5|TRBV7-3|once
TGTGCCAGCAGCTACACAGGAAGCGAGACCCAGTACTTC
CASSYTGSETQYF
>.|TRBJ2-3|TRBV28|.
TGTGCCAGCAGTTTGGTCAGCGGTCACACAGATACGCAGTATTTT
CASSLVSGHTDTQYF
>.|TRBJ1-1|TRBV4-3|.
TGCGCCAGCAGCCAAGGTCTGGGAGTAAACACTGAAGCTTTCTTT
CASSQGLGVNTEAFF
>.|TRBJ2-7|TRBV3-1/TRBV3-2|.
TGTGCCAGCAGCCAAGGAGCGCCCTACGAGCAGTACTTC
CASSQGAPYEQYF
>.|TRBJ2-5|TRBV12-3/TRBV12-4|.
TGTGCCAGCAGTTTACCGCCCGGGGAGACCCAGTACTTC
CASSLPPGETQYF
>.|TRBJ1-2|TRBV7-9|.
TGTGCCAGCGGAGAGGGCGGTGGCTACACCTTC
CASGEGGGYTF
>.|TRBJ1-1|TRBV19|.
TGTGCCTCTAAATTACGGGATGACGGTGAAGCTTTCTTT
CASKLRDDGEAFF
>TRBD1|TRBJ2-5|TRBV10-3|.
TGTGCCATCAGTGCGGCATACGACAGGGAACAAGAGACCCAGTACTTC
CAISAAYDREQETQYF
>TRBD2|TRBJ2-3|TRBV3-1/TRBV3-2|.
TGTGCCAGCAGCCACTTACATGGGACTAGCGGCACAGATACGCAGTATTTT
CASSHLHGTSGTDTQYF
>.|TRBJ1-3|TRBV7-7|.
TGTGCCAGCAGCCTCGACAGCCGCTCTGGAAACACCATATATTTT
CASSLDSRSGNTIYF
>TRBD2|TRBJ2-4|TRBV5-1|.
TGCGCCAGCAGCTTGGCCCGGACTAGCGGGATTACCATTCAGTACTTC
CASSLARTSGITIQYF
>.|TRBJ1-5|TRBV28|.
TGTGCCAGCAGATTTATCGGTCAGCCCCAGCATTTT
CASRFIGQPQHF
>.|TRBJ1-2|TRBV28|.
TGTGCCAGCAGGGGGGACAACCAAGGTTATGGCTACACCTTC
CASRGDNQGYGYTF
>TRBD2|TRBJ2-5|TRBV5-1|.
TGCGCCAGCAGCTTGAGCGCGGGAGCGGGGGAGACCCAGTACTTC
CASSLSAGAGETQYF